This TCR beta chain was sequenced in a study of blood T cells in healthy people across ages. CDR1 and CDR2 from the germline V gene are MDHEN and SYDVKM. The CDR3 loop spans 16 amino acids. Losses at the gene ends were 6 bases for V and 0 bases for J; bases not matched to a gene: 9. Study results and limitations: Among long-lived donors, naive CD4+ cells were more numerous and diversity higher than in aged donors.

Donors each provided roughly 9.6 milliliters of peripheral blood. Samples had at least 7 million PBMCs isolated from them. As to this clonotype: Its antigen is unknown.

For the second PCR, which ran for roughly 7 to 11 cycles, a sample-barcoded 5' primer and a J-beta primer mix were used. MiXCR, applied by TCRdb to the 5' RACE reads, yields one record per CDR3 protein. Of some 730,000 distinct CDR3 sequences in the sample, approximately 21% were seen once. Sample: blood. This sequence was found in a man between 65 and 79 years old in good health. The genes are TRBV28 and TRBJ2-7; TRBD2 aligns across 9 bases. This chain's CDR3 is CASSFISGGSSYEQYF. The CDR3 region has the DNA TGTGCCAGCAGCTTTATTAGCGGGGGTAGCTCCTACGAGCAGTACTTC.